A single T cell receptor (beta chain) is shown here with its context. Primed by a sample-barcoded 5' primer and a J-beta primer mix, a second PCR proceeded for roughly 6 to 12 cycles. Each CDR3 protein gets one entry after TCRdb re-called the 5' RACE reads with MiXCR. The sample holds 700,000 to 900,000 distinct CDR3 sequences, roughly 26% seen once. Losses at the gene ends were 7 bases for V and 6 bases for J; bases not matched to a gene: 7. The CDR3 runs to 14 residues. Germline CDR1 is MNHEY and CDR2 is SVGAGI. This sample is part of a study of blood T cells in healthy people across ages. The same specimen was also included in a second study, on T cells of mothers and their children. Per that study: The output of TCR recombination is shaped by thymic selection similarly in related and unrelated pairs.

Sequenced material: blood. The sequence derives from a boy younger than 18 in good health. The rearrangement joins TRBV6-5 to TRBJ1-4; 8 bases match TRBD1. The CDR3 region is CASTRTGRDEKLFF. CDR3 nucleotide sequence: TGTGCCAGCACCAGGACAGGGCGGGATGAAAAACTGTTTTTT.